Detailed here is one T cell receptor beta chain. CDR1 SGHTA and CDR2 FQGNSA come from the germline V gene. With V trimmed by 5 bases and J by 1 base, 4 bases remained unmatched. The CDR3 is made up of 14 amino acids. Produced via immunoSEQ multiplex PCR; TCRdb's table is partial and in-frame only. The repertoire has around 78,000 clones, 90% of them found once; the top ten carry approximately 0.98%. The data were obtained in a study of blood T cell repertoires in COVID-19. For the study at large: T cells, B-cell-depleted T cells, or PBMCs supplied cDNA or gDNA.

The rearrangement links TRBV7-2 to TRBJ2-5; 7 bases align to TRBD1. The sequence was obtained from a woman between 50 and 59 years old in a cohort sampled during active COVID-19. Input material: peripheral blood. CDR3 in amino acids: CASSPGQTQETQYF. CDR3 sequence (DNA): TGTGCCAGCAGCCCGGGACAGACCCAAGAGACCCAGTACTTC. Looking up the rest from reference TRBV7-2 and TRBJ2-5 gives the full variable domain: GAGVSQSPSNKVTEKGKDVELRCDPISGHTALYWYRQSLGQGLEFLIYFQGNSAPDKSGLPSDRFSAERTGGSVSTLTIQRTQQEDSAVYLCASSPGQTQETQYFGPGTRLLVL.